These 2 T cell receptor beta chains originate from one sample sequenced in a study of cytomegalovirus exposure and HLA in healthy donors (dated by TCRdb to the late 2010s). Preparation of the library involved the immunoSEQ multiplex PCR assay. For the multiplex PCR, a mixture combining 60 forward primers for TCR Vbeta segments and 13 reverse primers for TCR Jbeta segments was used. TCRdb holds this immuneACCESS table with in-frame rearrangements only. Some clones are missing; in checked studies, unresolved V genes explain under half, and the rest has no known cause. The sample table holds roughly 100,000 clones, of which about 12% were seen once. Jointly, the top ten make up approximately 16% of the sample. The sequencing input was PBMCs. These receptors came from a man aged 35-49 years in good health and CMV-seropositive.

This clone was counted only a few times. The rearrangement uses TRBV5-1 and TRBJ1-2; D perhaps matches TRBD1 (5 bases). CDR1 and CDR2 from the germline V gene are SGHRS and YFSETQ. The V end lost 2 bases, the J end lost 8 bases, and 10 bases lay between the germline ends. The CDR3 sequence is 12 residues long. The CDR3 spells CASSFGTGGYTF. The CDR3 DNA follows: TGCGCCAGCAGCTTCGGGACTGGGGGCTACACCTTC.

The CDR3 loop is CAISAVPYGYTF. The DNA of the CDR3 is TGTGCCATCAGTGCAGTCCCCTATGGCTACACCTTC. The chain is built from TRBV10-3 and TRBJ1-2; D gene unclear. The CDR3 has 12 residues. The V gene lost 4 bases and the J gene lost 4 bases, with 7 bases spanning the gap. The germline V gene has CDR1 ENHRY and CDR2 SYGVKD.